What follows are 22 T cell receptor beta chains derived from one specimen sequenced in a study of T cells in Graves' hyperthyroidism and ophthalmopathy. The TCR beta CDR3 regions underwent amplification using RNA transcripts as the source. When the TCR CDR3 underwent first-round RT-PCR, the HTBI primer set was used. TCRdb itself ran the multiplex PCR reads through MiXCR, one entry per CDR3 protein. The sample yields around 600,000 distinct CDR3 sequences, 16% seen once. The material sequenced was blood. Source of these receptors: a woman aged 40 to 50 with Graves' ophthalmopathy.

This clonotype was detected many times. V gene TRBV30 combines with J gene TRBJ1-1; no clear D. This CDR3 contains 13 residues. Germline lookup yields CDR1 GTSNPN and CDR2 SVGIG (reference sequence). V gave up 1 base and J gave up 0 bases, with 6 bases separating them. Here the CDR3 DNA reads TGTGCCTGGAGTGAGCTGTTGAACACTGAAGCTTTCTTT. It encodes CAWSELLNTEAFF.

The rearrangement joins TRBV20-1 to TRBJ1-1; 7 bases match TRBD1. Germline V gives CDR1 DFQATT, CDR2 SNEGSKA (reference sequence). This CDR3 region has 16 residues. J lost 4 bases, V lost 3 bases, and 14 bases had no gene match. DNA for the CDR3: TGCAGTGCTAGGGATCGACAAGCCTACAGGGGCACTGAAGCTTTCTTT. Protein sequence: CSARDRQAYRGTEAFF.

This clonotype has ten or more counts. The J gene is TRBJ2-1, the V gene TRBV30; no reliable D call. Germline V lookup: CDR1 GTSNPN, CDR2 SVGIG (reference sequence). The length of the CDR3 is 14 residues. V was shortened by 1 base and J by 7 bases, with 14 bases between the two germline ends. CDR3 region: CAWSDIGRLNEQFF. Here the CDR3 DNA reads TGTGCCTGGAGTGATATCGGGCGGCTAAATGAGCAGTTCTTC.

V is TRBV11-2 and J is TRBJ2-3; D is possibly TRBD2 (6 bases). The CDR3 has 16 amino acids. Germline assignment: CDR1 SGHAT and CDR2 FQNNGV. V lost 6 bases, J lost 0 bases, and 16 bases lay in between. Written as DNA, the CDR3 is TGTGCCAGCAGACGAAACGCGGGGTATAGCACAGATACGCAGTATTTT. Its protein is CASRRNAGYSTDTQYF.

This chain links TRBV5-1 with TRBJ2-2; 10 positions agree with TRBD2. Trimming cost V 0 bases and J 1 base; bases outside gene matches: 6. This CDR3 is built from 18 residues. Germline V lookup: CDR1 SGHRS, CDR2 YFSETQ. CDR3 residues: CASSLGSLAGMNTGELFF. The CDR3 coding sequence is TGCGCCAGCAGCTTGGGATCACTAGCGGGAATGAACACCGGGGAGCTGTTTTTT.

This clonotype was seen many times. The chain has TRBV3-1 and TRBJ2-3; 8 bases line up with TRBD1. V dropped 1 base and J dropped 5; count of bases not matched to a gene: 5. CDR3 size: 15 residues. Germline CDR1 and CDR2: LGHDT and YNNKEL (reference sequence). CDR3 sequence: CASSQGQGRVDTQYF. The CDR3 nucleotides read TGTGCCAGCAGCCAAGGACAGGGGAGAGTAGATACGCAGTATTTT.

J is TRBJ2-1 and V is TRBV7-2; possibly TRBD1 or TRBD2 for D (6 bases each). This CDR3 has 16 residues. The germline V gene has CDR1 SGHTA and CDR2 FQGNSA. V was cut by 3 bases and J by 4 bases, with 16 bases left in between. The CDR3 DNA follows: TGTGCCAGCAGCTTTTCAGGGGCTAGCGAATACAATGAGCAGTTCTTC. Its translation: CASSFSGASEYNEQFF. The full variable domain, its missing parts supplied by reference TRBV7-2 and TRBJ2-1, is GAGVSQSPSNKVTEKGKDVELRCDPISGHTALYWYRQSLGQGLEFLIYFQGNSAPDKSGLPSDRFSAERTGGSVSTLTIQRTQQEDSAVYLCASSFSGASEYNEQFFGPGTRLTVL.

This clonotype was found a few times. CDR3 bases: TGTGCCACCAGCTTGGGCCAGGGGGCTCAGGAGACCCAGTACTTC. Translating gives CATSLGQGAQETQYF. The chain joins TRBV24-1 to TRBJ2-5; 8 bases map to TRBD1. The germline CDR1 and CDR2 sequences are KGHDR and SFDVKD. The CDR3 consists of 15 residues. Trimming cost V 7 bases and J 5 bases; bases outside gene matches: 11.

This clonotype turned up a few times. V usage is TRBV12-3 or TRBV12-4 and J usage is TRBJ1-1; D is unresolved. The CDR3 covers 14 residues. The V and J ends lost 3 bases and 1 base respectively, with 9 bases between them. CDR3 amino acids: CASSLARQNTEAFF. CDR3 DNA sequence: TGTGCCAGCAGTTTGGCCAGGCAGAACACTGAAGCTTTCTTT.

This clonotype was seen a few times. The chain has TRBV5-6 and TRBJ2-1, with D possibly matching TRBD2 (5 bases). The CDR3 is 15 amino acids. Germline V CDR1 and CDR2: SGHDT, YYEEEE. V lost 4 bases to trimming and J lost 4 bases, with 15 bases between them. CDR3 bases: TGTGCCAGCAGCCCATTGGAGCGGTCTTACAATGAGCAGTTCTTC. Translation gives CASSPLERSYNEQFF.

This clonotype showed up many times. The chain links TRBV20-1 to TRBJ1-1, with 7 bases aligning to TRBD1. The junction had 9 bases not matched to a gene; V was cut back by 3 bases and J by 5 bases. This CDR3 has 14 residues. Germline V gene lookup returns CDR1 DFQATT and CDR2 SNEGSKA (reference sequence). The CDR3 reads CSASIRGERTEAFF. DNA of the CDR3: TGCAGTGCTAGCATCAGGGGGGAGAGAACTGAAGCTTTCTTT.

This clonotype was counted between two and nine times. The chain joins TRBV28 to TRBJ1-2, with a possible D match to TRBD1 (5 bases). Trimming took off 4 bases at V and 4 bases at J, with 10 bases between the two ends. The CDR3 runs 13 residues. From germline, CDR1 is MDHEN and CDR2 SYDVKM. This chain's CDR3 is CASSSGAVYGYTF. Written as DNA, the CDR3 is TGTGCCAGCAGTTCCGGGGCTGTCTATGGCTACACCTTC.

This CDR3 reads CASSETSGKDIQYF. The CDR3 DNA reads as TGTGCCAGCAGTGAAACGTCAGGGAAGGACATTCAGTACTTC. This chain connects TRBV2 to TRBJ2-4; tentatively, D is TRBD1 (5 bases). The ends were cut back, 2 bases at V and 8 bases at J, with 13 bases in the middle. CDR3 length equals 14 residues. CDR1 and CDR2 from the germline V gene are SNHLY and FYNNEI.

This clonotype has at least ten counts. The chain is built from TRBV7-3 and TRBJ2-1; no definite D call. Trimming shortened V by 6 bases and J by 4 bases, and 10 bases separated the two germline ends. The CDR3 covers 13 residues. The germline gives CDR1 SGHTA, CDR2 FQGTGA. DNA for the CDR3: TGTGCCAGCAGGGAAAACGATTACAATGAGCAGTTCTTC. It encodes CASRENDYNEQFF.

This sequence joins TRBV4-2 and TRBJ2-3; D gene ambiguous. Per the germline V gene, CDR1 is LGHNA and CDR2 is YNFKEQ. The CDR3 loop spans 14 amino acids. Trimming took 1 base from V and 0 from J, leaving 5 bases between them. The CDR3 DNA reads as TGTGCCAGCAGCCAAGCCTCTAGCACAGATACGCAGTATTTT. Its protein is CASSQASSTDTQYF.

The chain employs TRBV7-3 and TRBJ1-5; 9 positions agree with TRBD1. The CDR3 is made up of 15 amino acids. Germline V gene data show CDR1 as SGHTA and CDR2 as FQGTGA. Trimming removed 2 bases from V and 6 bases from J; junction bases left unmatched: 5. The CDR3: CASSLHRGPGQPQHF. CDR3 nucleotides: TGTGCCAGCAGCTTACACAGGGGGCCCGGTCAGCCCCAGCATTTT.

This clonotype was counted between two and nine times. The rearrangement uses TRBV2 and TRBJ1-3; TRBD1 matches 8 bases. Trimming took 6 bases from V and 0 from J; bases not matched to a gene: 7. The CDR3 is 16 amino acids. Germline V lookup: CDR1 SNHLY, CDR2 FYNNEI. CDR3 in DNA: TGTGCCAGCAGCAGACAGGGGATTTTCTCTGGAAACACCATATATTTT. This sequence encodes CASSRQGIFSGNTIYF.

This clonotype has just a few counts. The chain has TRBV7-9 and TRBJ1-2, with D possibly TRBD1 on 5 matching bases. Germline V gene data show CDR1 as SEHNR and CDR2 as FQNEAQ (reference sequence). V was trimmed by 4 bases and J by 8 bases, leaving 14 bases between them. This CDR3 is 13 amino acids long. The DNA for the CDR3 is TGTGCCAGCAGCTCCGGGAAGGGGCTCGGCTACACCTTC. It codes for CASSSGKGLGYTF.

This clonotype was recorded at least ten times. The chain links TRBV3-1 to TRBJ1-6; D is uncertain. Germline V gives CDR1 LGHDT, CDR2 YNNKEL (reference sequence). Trimming removed 1 base at V and 8 bases at J, with 12 bases between. This CDR3 contains 15 residues. Here the CDR3 DNA reads TGTGCCAGCAGCCAAGGACCGTGGTTCTATTCACCCCTCCACTTT. This encodes CASSQGPWFYSPLHF.

This clonotype showed up many times. This chain connects TRBV11-3 to TRBJ2-1; 7 nucleotides match TRBD1. CDR3 size: 13 residues. Germline values: CDR1 SGHNT, CDR2 YENEEA. V was clipped by 5 bases and J by 4 bases; unmatched bases: 2. This chain's CDR3 is CASSRGQYNEQFF. Here the CDR3 DNA reads TGTGCCAGCAGCCGGGGACAGTACAATGAGCAGTTCTTC.

V and J are TRBV6-1 and TRBJ1-1; D unresolved. The CDR3 loop spans 16 amino acids. Germline V gene sequence: CDR1 MNHNS, CDR2 SASEGT. V shed 8 bases and J shed 0 bases, with 19 bases lying between them. In nucleotides, the CDR3 is TGTGCCAGCCAGCAGTTAAGGTTGTATATGAACACTGAAGCTTTCTTT. Translation: CASQQLRLYMNTEAFF.

To note about this clonotype: A read error may be the cause here, since a much bigger clone is one base away. The chain's CDR3 is CSARGTGGLFYEQYF. In nucleotides, the CDR3 is TGCAGTGCTAGAGGCACAGGGGGGCTTTTTTACGAGCAGTACTTC. This rearrangement joins TRBV20-1 to TRBJ2-7; 8 bases agree with TRBD1. This CDR3 has 15 residues. Germline values: CDR1 DFQATT, CDR2 SNEGSKA (reference sequence). V was pared by 1 base and J by 4 bases, with 9 bases of the junction left unmatched.